This TCR beta chain was captured by sequencing in a study of blood T cells in healthy people across ages. Then a second PCR, running about 6 to 11 cycles, was carried out with a sample-barcoded 5' primer and a J-beta primer mix. TCRdb redid the calling of the 5' RACE reads with MiXCR, one entry per CDR3 protein. The sample has about 840,000 distinct CDR3 sequences, 25% to 30% seen once. This CDR3 spans 14 amino acids. Deletions cut 0 bases from V and 9 bases from J, with 14 bases between. Concerning this clonotype: The antigen remains undetermined.

General study points: It was the long-lived donors that had more naive CD4+ cells and higher diversity than aged donors.

This sample was also put to use in a study of T cells of mothers and their children.

V is TRBV12-3 or TRBV12-4 and J is TRBJ1-1; D is ambiguous. What was sequenced was blood. This receptor was obtained from a woman aged 35 to 49 in good health. The CDR3 coding sequence is TGTGCCAGCAGTTTAGCCACACCCCCACCGCAAGCTTTCTTT. It yields the protein CASSLATPPPQAFF.